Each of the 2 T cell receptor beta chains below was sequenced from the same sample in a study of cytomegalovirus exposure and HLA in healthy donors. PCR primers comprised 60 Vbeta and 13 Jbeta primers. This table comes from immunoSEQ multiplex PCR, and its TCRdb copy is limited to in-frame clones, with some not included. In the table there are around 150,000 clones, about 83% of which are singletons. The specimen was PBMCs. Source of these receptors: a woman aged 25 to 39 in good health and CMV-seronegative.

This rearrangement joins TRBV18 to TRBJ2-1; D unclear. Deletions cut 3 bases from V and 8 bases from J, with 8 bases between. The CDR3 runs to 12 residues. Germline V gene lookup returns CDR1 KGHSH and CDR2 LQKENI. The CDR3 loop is CASSPPSDEQFF. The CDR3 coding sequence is TGTGCCAGCTCACCTCCGAGTGATGAGCAGTTCTTC.

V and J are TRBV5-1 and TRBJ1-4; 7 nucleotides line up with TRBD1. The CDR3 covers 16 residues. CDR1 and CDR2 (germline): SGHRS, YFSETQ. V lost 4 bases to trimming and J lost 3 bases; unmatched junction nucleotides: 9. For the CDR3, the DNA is TGCGCCAGCAGCCTCAGGACAGGTTCTTCTAATGAAAAACTGTTTTTT. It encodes CASSLRTGSSNEKLFF.